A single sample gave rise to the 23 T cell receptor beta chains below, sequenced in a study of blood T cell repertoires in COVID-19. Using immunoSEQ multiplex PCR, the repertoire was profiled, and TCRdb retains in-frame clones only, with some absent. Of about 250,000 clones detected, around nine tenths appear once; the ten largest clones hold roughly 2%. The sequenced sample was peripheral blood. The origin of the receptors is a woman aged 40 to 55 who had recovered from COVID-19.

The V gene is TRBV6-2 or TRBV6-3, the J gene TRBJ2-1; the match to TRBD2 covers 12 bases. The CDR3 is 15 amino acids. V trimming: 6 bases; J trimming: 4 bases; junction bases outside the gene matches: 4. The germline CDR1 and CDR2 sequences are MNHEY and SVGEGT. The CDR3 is CASRPSGRGYNEQFF. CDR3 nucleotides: TGTGCCAGCAGGCCTAGCGGGAGGGGTTACAATGAGCAGTTCTTC.

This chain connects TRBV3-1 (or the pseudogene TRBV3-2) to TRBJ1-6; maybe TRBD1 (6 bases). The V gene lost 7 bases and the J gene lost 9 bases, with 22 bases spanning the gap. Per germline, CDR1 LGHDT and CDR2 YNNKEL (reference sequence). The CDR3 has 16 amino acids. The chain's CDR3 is CASNSGRGALGSPLHF. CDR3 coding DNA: TGTGCCAGCAACTCCGGTCGGGGGGCGCTAGGTTCACCCCTCCACTTT.

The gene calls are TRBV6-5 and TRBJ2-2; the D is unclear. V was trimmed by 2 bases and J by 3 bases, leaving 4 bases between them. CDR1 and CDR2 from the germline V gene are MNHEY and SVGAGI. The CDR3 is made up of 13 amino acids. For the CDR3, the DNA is TGTGCCAGCAGTTACACGGACACCGGGGAGCTGTTTTTT. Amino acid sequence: CASSYTDTGELFF.

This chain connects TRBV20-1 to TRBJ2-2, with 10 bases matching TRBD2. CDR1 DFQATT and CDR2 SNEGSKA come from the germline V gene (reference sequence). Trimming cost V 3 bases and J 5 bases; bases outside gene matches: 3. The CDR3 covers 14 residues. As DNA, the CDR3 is TGCAGTGCTAGTAGCGGGAGGAGTACCGGGGAGCTGTTTTTT. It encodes CSASSGRSTGELFF.

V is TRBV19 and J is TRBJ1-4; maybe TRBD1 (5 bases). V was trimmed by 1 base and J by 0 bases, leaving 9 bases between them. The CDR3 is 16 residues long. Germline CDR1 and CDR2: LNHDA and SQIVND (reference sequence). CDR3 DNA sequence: TGTGCCAGTAGTATAGGAGCAGGGTCAACTAATGAAAAACTGTTTTTT. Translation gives CASSIGAGSTNEKLFF.

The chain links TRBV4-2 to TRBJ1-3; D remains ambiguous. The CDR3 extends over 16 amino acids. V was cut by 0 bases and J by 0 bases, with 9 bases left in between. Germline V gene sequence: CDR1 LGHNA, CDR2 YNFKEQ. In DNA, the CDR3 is TGTGCCAGCAGCCAAGAGACCCGGGTCTCTGGAAACACCATATATTTT. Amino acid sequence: CASSQETRVSGNTIYF.

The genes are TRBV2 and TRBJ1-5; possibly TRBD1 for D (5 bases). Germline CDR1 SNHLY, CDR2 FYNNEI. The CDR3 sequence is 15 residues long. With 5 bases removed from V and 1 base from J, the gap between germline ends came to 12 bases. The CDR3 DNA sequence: TGTGCCAGCAGTCAGGGTCAGGTGAGCAATCAGCCCCAGCATTTT. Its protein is CASSQGQVSNQPQHF.

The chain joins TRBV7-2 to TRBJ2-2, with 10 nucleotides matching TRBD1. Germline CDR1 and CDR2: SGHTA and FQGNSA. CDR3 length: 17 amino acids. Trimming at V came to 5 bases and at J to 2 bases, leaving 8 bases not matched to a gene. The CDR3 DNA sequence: TGTGCCAGCAGCCCCGGGACAGGGGTCATAAACACCGGGGAGCTGTTTTTT. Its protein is CASSPGTGVINTGELFF.

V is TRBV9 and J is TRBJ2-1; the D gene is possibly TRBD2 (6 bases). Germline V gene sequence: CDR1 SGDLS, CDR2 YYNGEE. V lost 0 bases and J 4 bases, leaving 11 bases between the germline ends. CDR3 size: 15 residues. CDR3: CASSVAGVGYNEQFF. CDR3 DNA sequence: TGTGCCAGCAGCGTAGCGGGAGTTGGGTACAATGAGCAGTTCTTC.

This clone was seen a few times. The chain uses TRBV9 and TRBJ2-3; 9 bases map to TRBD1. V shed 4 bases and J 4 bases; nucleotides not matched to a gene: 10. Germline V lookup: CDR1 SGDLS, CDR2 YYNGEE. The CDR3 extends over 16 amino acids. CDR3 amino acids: CASSPTGGRSADTQYF. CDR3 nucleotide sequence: TGTGCCAGCAGCCCCACAGGGGGCAGGTCGGCAGATACGCAGTATTTT.

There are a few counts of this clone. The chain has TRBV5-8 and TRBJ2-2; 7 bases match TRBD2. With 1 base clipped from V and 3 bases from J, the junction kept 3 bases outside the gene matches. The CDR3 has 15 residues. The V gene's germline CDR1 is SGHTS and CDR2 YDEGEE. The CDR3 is CASSLPGRDTGELFF. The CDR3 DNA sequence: TGTGCCAGCAGCTTGCCAGGGAGGGACACCGGGGAGCTGTTTTTT.

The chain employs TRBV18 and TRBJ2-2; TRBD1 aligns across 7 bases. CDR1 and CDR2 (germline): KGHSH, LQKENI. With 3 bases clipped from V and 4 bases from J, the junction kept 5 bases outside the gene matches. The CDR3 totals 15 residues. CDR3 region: CASSPPTGTTGELFF. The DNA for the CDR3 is TGTGCCAGCTCACCCCCGACAGGGACCACCGGGGAGCTGTTTTTT.

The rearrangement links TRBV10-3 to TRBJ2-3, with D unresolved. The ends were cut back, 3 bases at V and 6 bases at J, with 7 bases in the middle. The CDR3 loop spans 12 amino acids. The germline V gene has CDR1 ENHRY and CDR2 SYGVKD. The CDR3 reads CAISEAADTQYF. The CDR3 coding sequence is TGTGCCATCAGTGAAGCTGCGGATACGCAGTATTTT.

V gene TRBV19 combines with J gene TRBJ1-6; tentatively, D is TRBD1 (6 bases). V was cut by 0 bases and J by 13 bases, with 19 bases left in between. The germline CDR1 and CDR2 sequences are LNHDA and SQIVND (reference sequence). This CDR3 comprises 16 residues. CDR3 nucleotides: TGTGCCAGTAGTATAGATTCGGGGACACAGGGTTCGCCCCTCCACTTT. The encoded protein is CASSIDSGTQGSPLHF.

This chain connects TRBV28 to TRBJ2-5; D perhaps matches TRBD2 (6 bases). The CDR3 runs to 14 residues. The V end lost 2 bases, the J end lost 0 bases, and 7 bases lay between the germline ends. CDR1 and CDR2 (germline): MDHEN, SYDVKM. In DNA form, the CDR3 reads TGTGCCAGCAGTTTAGGGGGGAACCAAGAGACCCAGTACTTC. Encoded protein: CASSLGGNQETQYF.

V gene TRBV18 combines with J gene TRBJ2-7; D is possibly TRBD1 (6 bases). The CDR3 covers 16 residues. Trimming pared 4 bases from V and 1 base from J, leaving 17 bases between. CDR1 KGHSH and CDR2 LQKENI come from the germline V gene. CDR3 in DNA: TGTGCCAGCTCACGCTCCGGGACAACCGTTTCCTACGAGCAGTACTTC. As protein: CASSRSGTTVSYEQYF.

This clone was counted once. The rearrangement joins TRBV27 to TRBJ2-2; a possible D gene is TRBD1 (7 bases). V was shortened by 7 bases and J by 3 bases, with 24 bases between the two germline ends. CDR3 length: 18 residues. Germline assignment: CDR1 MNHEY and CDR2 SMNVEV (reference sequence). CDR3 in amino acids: CASTPYAPTGTYTGELFF. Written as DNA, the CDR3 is TGTGCCAGCACCCCTTACGCCCCGACAGGGACTTACACCGGGGAGCTGTTTTTT.

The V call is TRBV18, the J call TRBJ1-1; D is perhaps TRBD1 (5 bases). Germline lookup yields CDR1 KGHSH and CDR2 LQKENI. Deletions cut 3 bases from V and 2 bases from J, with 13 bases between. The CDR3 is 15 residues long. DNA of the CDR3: TGTGCCAGCTCACCCAAGGGGCAGGCAAACACTGAAGCTTTCTTT. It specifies CASSPKGQANTEAFF.

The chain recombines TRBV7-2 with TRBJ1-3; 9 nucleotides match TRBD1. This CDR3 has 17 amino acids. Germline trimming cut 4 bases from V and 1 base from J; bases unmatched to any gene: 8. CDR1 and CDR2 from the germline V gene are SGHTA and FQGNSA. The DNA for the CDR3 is TGTGCCAGCAGCTCCTCTCCCGGGACAGGGTCTGGAAACACCATATATTTT. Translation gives CASSSSPGTGSGNTIYF.

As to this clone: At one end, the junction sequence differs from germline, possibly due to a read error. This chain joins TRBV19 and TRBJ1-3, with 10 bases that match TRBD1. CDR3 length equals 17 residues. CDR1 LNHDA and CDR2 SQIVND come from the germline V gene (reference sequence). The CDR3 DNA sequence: TGTGCCAGTAGTACCCAGCGACAGGGGGCGATTGGAGACACCATATATTTT. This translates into CASSTQRQGAIGDTIYF.

The CDR3 DNA reads as TGTGCCAGCAGTGAAGCGTCAGGGGGCTCTGGAAACACCATATATTTT. Amino acid sequence: CASSEASGGSGNTIYF. The chain carries TRBV6-1 and TRBJ1-3; TRBD1 aligns across 7 bases. The germline CDR1 and CDR2 sequences are MNHNS and SASEGT. J lost 0 bases, V lost 0 bases, and 2 bases had no gene match. The CDR3 loop spans 16 amino acids.

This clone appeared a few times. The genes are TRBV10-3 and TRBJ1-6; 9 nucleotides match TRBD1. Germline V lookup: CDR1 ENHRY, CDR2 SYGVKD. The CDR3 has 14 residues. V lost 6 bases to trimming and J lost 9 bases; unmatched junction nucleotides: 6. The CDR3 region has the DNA TGTGCCATCAGACAGGGGGCGGGAGGTTCACCCCTCCACTTT. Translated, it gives CAIRQGAGGSPLHF.

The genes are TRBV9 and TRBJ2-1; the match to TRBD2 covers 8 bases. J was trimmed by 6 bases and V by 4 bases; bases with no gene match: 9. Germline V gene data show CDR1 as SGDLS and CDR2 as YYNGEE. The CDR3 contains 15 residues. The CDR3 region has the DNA TGTGCCAGCAGCCTCACGGGGGGGCCCCTCAATGAGCAGTTCTTC. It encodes CASSLTGGPLNEQFF.